This record concerns one TCR beta chain sequence. There are many counts of this clonotype. Its specific antigen is unknown. No per-base quality is available; no much larger clone lies one base away. CDR1 and CDR2 (SGHDN, FVKESK) derive from the germline V gene. Measured from the cysteine to the phenylalanine, the CDR3 is 15 residues long. Only the CDR3 DNA is retained, 45 bases long and in frame from the first base. V loses 3 bases, J loses 3 bases, and the germline ends lie 13 bases apart. Sequencing was performed on an Illumina HiSeq 1500. Through fastp at Q25 and MiXCR, TCRdb rebuilt clones from the public reads, retaining in-frame beta chains. Merged by CDR3 protein, the rows form single entries marked with the most common genes and DNA. Present in this sample are 450,000 to 600,000 distinct CDR3 sequences, about 11% of which were seen just once. The ten largest clones take up around 9.6% of the sample.

The sample belongs to a study of T cell repertoires in cytomegalovirus infection (dated by TCRdb to the late 2010s). General notes on the study: The HLA type of each donor mattered for the analysis, because public TCR beta signatures pointed to carriage of CMV infection along with the matching HLA type.

The investigation overall reported the following: In both this cohort and an independent cohort of several hundred donors, the cumulative frequency of public TCR beta family members distinguished carriers of CMV infection plus the relevant HLA type. In the ex vivo response, HLA-C-restricted CMV-specific TCR beta clonotypes were dominant, and in two of eight donors the single most frequent clonotype came from this HLA-C-restricted group.

This clonotype was sampled from a human donor in good health (CMV status not recorded). Some clones in this sample may be carry-over from other donors' samples. The V gene is TRBV14 and the J gene is TRBJ2-3; the best D guess is TRBD1, with 5 bases matching. Sequences were obtained from PBMCs. The nucleotides read TGTGCCAGCAGCCATGAATCAGGGCCGACAGATACGCAGTATTTT. Translated, this gives CASSHESGPTDTQYF. When the CDR3 is completed using the reference TRBV14 and TRBJ2-3 genes on either side, the full variable domain is EAGVTQFPSHSVIEKGQTVTLRCDPISGHDNLYWYRRVMGKEIKFLLHFVKESKQDESGMPNNRFLAERTGGTYSTLKVQPAELEDSGVYFCASSHESGPTDTQYFGPGTRLTVL.